The 16 T cell receptor beta chains presented below share a single source sample, sequenced in a study of control samples from healthy donors and cancer patients. Repertoires were generated with immunoSEQ multiplex PCR, while TCRdb's copy carries only in-frame clones and drops some. In the table there are under 75,000 clones, 85% of which are singletons. Sequencing input: blood. All receptors come from a man aged 40-55 years in good health.

The chain employs TRBV11-3 and TRBJ1-6; D gene unclear. The germline V and J ends were trimmed by 0 bases and 2 bases, with 2 bases remaining between them. The CDR3 covers 14 residues. The germline CDR1 and CDR2 sequences are SGHNT and YENEEA. Here the CDR3 DNA reads TGTGCCAGCAGCTTAGAGGCCTATAATTCACCCCTCCACTTT. Its protein product is CASSLEAYNSPLHF. Combining the CDR3 with reference TRBV11-3 and TRBJ1-6 gives the whole variable domain EAGVVQSPRYKIIEKKQPVAFWCNPISGHNTLYWYLQNLGQGPELLIRYENEEAVDDSQLPKDRFSAERLKGVDSTLKIQPAELGDSAVYLCASSLEAYNSPLHFGNGTRLTVT.

The chain joins TRBV29-1 to TRBJ2-1; tentatively, D is TRBD1 or TRBD2 (5 bases each). CDR1 is SQVTM and CDR2 is ANQGSEA in the germline V gene. CDR3 size: 17 residues. Deletions cut 1 base from V and 0 bases from J, with 16 bases between. The CDR3 protein is CSVEVGTAKGSYNEQFF. The CDR3, as DNA: TGCAGCGTTGAAGTAGGGACGGCAAAAGGCTCCTACAATGAGCAGTTCTTC.

The V gene is TRBV4-1, the J gene TRBJ2-2; D gene ambiguous. The CDR3 length is 15 residues. Trimming removed 1 base at V and 7 bases at J, with 13 bases between. Germline V lookup: CDR1 MGHRA, CDR2 YSYEKL. The chain's CDR3 is CASSQGFGFRGELFF. CDR3 sequence (DNA): TGCGCCAGCAGCCAAGGGTTCGGGTTTCGCGGGGAGCTGTTTTTT.

The gene calls are TRBV5-1 and TRBJ2-7, with 9 bases fitting TRBD1. Germline CDR1 and CDR2: SGHRS and YFSETQ. V gave up 4 bases and J gave up 2 bases; unmatched junction bases: 4. CDR3 length: 14 residues. The chain's CDR3 is CASSTWTGAYEQYF. CDR3 nucleotide sequence: TGCGCCAGCAGCACCTGGACAGGGGCCTACGAGCAGTACTTC.

This sequence joins TRBV3-1 (or the pseudogene TRBV3-2) and TRBJ1-1; perhaps TRBD1 as D (5 bases). This CDR3 comprises 12 residues. Germline V CDR1 and CDR2: LGHDT, YNNKEL (reference sequence). The V end was cut by 4 bases, the J end by 6 bases, with 9 bases between. The CDR3 protein is CASSRGDAEAFF. The CDR3 DNA follows: TGTGCCAGCAGCCGGGGGGACGCTGAAGCTTTCTTT.

The chain uses TRBV19 and TRBJ1-6, with TRBD1 matching over 7 bases. The CDR3 extends over 14 amino acids. V lost 6 bases to trimming and J lost 8 bases; unmatched junction nucleotides: 7. CDR1 and CDR2 from the germline V gene are LNHDA and SQIVND (reference sequence). The CDR3 spells CASSNKGAYSPLHF. CDR3 in DNA: TGTGCCAGTAGCAACAAGGGGGCCTATTCACCCCTCCACTTT.

The chain links TRBV19 to TRBJ1-1; possible D gene TRBD1, 6 bases. This CDR3 contains 14 residues. Germline V gives CDR1 LNHDA, CDR2 SQIVND (reference sequence). The V and J ends lost 4 bases and 5 bases respectively, with 14 bases between them. CDR3: CASSTERGGTEAFF. CDR3 bases: TGTGCCAGTAGTACGGAGAGGGGGGGGACTGAAGCTTTCTTT.

This rearrangement joins TRBV12-5 to TRBJ2-2; D is tentatively TRBD1 or TRBD2 (5 bases each). Per germline, CDR1 LGHNT and CDR2 FRNRAP. V was clipped by 3 bases and J by 0 bases, with 17 bases between them. The CDR3 runs 18 residues. Here the CDR3 DNA reads TGTGCTAGTGGTTTAGGTTGGGACCTAAGTTCGAACACCGGGGAGCTGTTTTTT. Encoded protein: CASGLGWDLSSNTGELFF.

The chain joins TRBV5-6 to TRBJ2-5; D is perhaps TRBD1 (5 bases). Trimming took 4 bases from V and 5 from J, leaving 9 bases between them. The germline CDR1 and CDR2 sequences are SGHDT and YYEEEE. This CDR3 has 12 amino acids. The chain's CDR3 is CASSRGGETQYF. CDR3 nucleotide sequence: TGTGCCAGCAGCAGGGGTGGGGAGACCCAGTACTTC.

V usage is TRBV6-5 and J usage is TRBJ1-2; possibly TRBD1 for D (5 bases). This CDR3 contains 15 residues. Trimming took off 6 bases at V and 5 bases at J, with 19 bases between the two ends. In germline, CDR1 is MNHEY, CDR2 SVGAGI. CDR3 sequence (DNA): TGTGCCAGCAGCGCCCCCAGGGAAGGGCGGTATGGCTACACCTTC. Its protein is CASSAPREGRYGYTF.

This rearrangement joins TRBV7-9 to TRBJ1-1; D ambiguous. V lost 3 bases and J 1 base, leaving 3 bases between the germline ends. The germline V gene encodes CDR1 SEHNR and CDR2 FQNEAQ (reference sequence). The CDR3 loop spans 12 amino acids. DNA of the CDR3: TGTGCCAGCAGCTTTTCGAACACTGAAGCTTTCTTT. It encodes CASSFSNTEAFF.

CDR3 DNA: TGTGCCAGCTCCTCCGGGACTGCAAATGAAAAACTGTTTTTT. Encoded protein: CASSSGTANEKLFF. The V and J genes are TRBV18 and TRBJ1-4; weak D call: TRBD1 (5 bases). V was cut by 6 bases and J by 5 bases, with 13 bases left in between. The CDR3 totals 14 residues. The germline gives CDR1 KGHSH, CDR2 LQKENI.

The CDR3 reads CASSQDPAGVPYEQYF. CDR3 DNA sequence: TGCGCCAGCAGCCAAGATCCGGCAGGGGTACCCTACGAGCAGTACTTC. V usage is TRBV4-3 and J usage is TRBJ2-7; D is perhaps TRBD1 (6 bases). Germline values: CDR1 LGHNA, CDR2 YSLEER. The CDR3 is 16 amino acids. With 0 bases removed from V and 2 bases from J, the gap between germline ends came to 14 bases.

The J gene is TRBJ2-1, the V gene TRBV7-9, with unresolved D. Per germline, CDR1 SEHNR and CDR2 FQNEAQ (reference sequence). This CDR3 contains 11 residues. V gave up 3 bases and J gave up 3 bases, with 0 bases separating them. CDR3 bases: TGTGCCAGCAGCTTCTACAATGAGCAGTTCTTC. This gives the protein CASSFYNEQFF. Full variable domain (missing parts from reference TRBV7-9 and TRBJ2-1): DTGVSQNPRHKITKRGQNVTFRCDPISEHNRLYWYRQTLGQGPEFLTYFQNEAQLEKSRLLSDRFSAERPKGSFSTLEIQRTEQGDSAMYLCASSFYNEQFFGPGTRLTVL.

The V gene is TRBV3-1 (or the pseudogene TRBV3-2), the J gene TRBJ1-3, with D uncertain. Germline V gives CDR1 LGHDT, CDR2 YNNKEL (reference sequence). The germline V and J ends were trimmed by 7 bases and 4 bases, with 14 bases remaining between them. The CDR3 covers 14 residues. The DNA of the CDR3 is TGTGCCAGCACCCCTGGGAGCCGCGGAAACACCATATATTTT. This sequence encodes CASTPGSRGNTIYF.

V gene TRBV19 combines with J gene TRBJ1-1; D unresolved. The CDR3 covers 15 residues. V was trimmed by 5 bases and J by 2 bases, leaving 15 bases between them. Germline V CDR1 and CDR2: LNHDA, SQIVND (reference sequence). The CDR3 reads CASSLPGMGNTEAFF. CDR3 nucleotides: TGTGCCAGTAGTCTCCCCGGGATGGGAAACACTGAAGCTTTCTTT.